This T cell receptor (beta chain) came from a study of blood T cell repertoires in COVID-19. The wider study: Acute and convalescent COVID-19 specimens originated in the United States, Italy and Spain. PBMCs, B-cell-depleted T cells, or T cells provided the cDNA or gDNA that made up the material.

CDR3 length equals 13 residues. CDR1 SGHRS and CDR2 YFSETQ come from the germline V gene. Trimming removed 6 bases from V and 1 base from J, with 11 bases in between. Sequenced by immunoSEQ multiplex PCR; TCRdb stores in-frame clones only, minus some. The table shows 150,000 to 250,000 clones, with 70% to 80% occurring only once. The sample comprised peripheral blood. The chain combines TRBV5-1 with TRBJ2-7, with a possible D match to TRBD1 (6 bases). This clonotype was obtained from a middle-aged woman with COVID-19, enrolled during active disease. The CDR3, as DNA: TGCGCCAGCACAGGCCAGGGGTCCTACGAGCAGTACTTC. Its translation: CASTGQGSYEQYF.